This T cell receptor beta chain was recorded in a study of regulatory T cells in long-lasting Graves disease. Study outcomes and limitations: Persistent patients had more shared public clonotypes (about 2,700) than new patients (about 1,000).

The time point: persistent/refractory GD, antithyroid drugs over 5 years with positive TRAb. RNA extracted from PBMCs served as the sequencing template. Patients came through an endocrinology department, and that department was in Xi'an, China. The authors built TCR beta libraries using iRepertoire HTBI primers and Arm-PCR of CDR3 regions. Via MiXCR, TCRdb re-called the multiplex PCR reads, giving one row per CDR3 protein. Altogether more than 300,000 distinct CDR3 sequences are present, 20% being singletons, with the ten largest covering just under 30%. With respect to this clonotype: Its specificity is unknown.

The sequencing here drew on peripheral blood mononuclear cells (PBMCs), taken when the disease was refractory, from a patient treated with antithyroid drugs. The clonotype comes from a female donor with Graves disease.

CDR3: CASRNREKLFF. The CDR3 bases are TGTGCCAGCAGGAACAGGGAAAAACTGTTTTTT. The chain employs TRBV6-1 and TRBJ1-4, with a weak D call TRBD1 (5 bases). Trimming took off 6 bases at V and 8 bases at J, with 7 bases between the two ends. The germline gives CDR1 MNHNS, CDR2 SASEGT. The CDR3 totals 11 residues.